These 28 T cell receptor beta chains share one sample of origin, sequenced in a study of cytotoxic CD8 clonotypes in ibrutinib-treated CLL. Sequencing was performed with immunoSEQ multiplex PCR; in TCRdb, only in-frame clones are kept and a portion is missing. The table records 200,000 or so clones, just over 70% of them present only once. Sequencing was performed on PBMCs, taken after 12 months of ibrutinib treatment. All receptors come from a human donor with chronic lymphocytic leukemia.

Only one count was recorded for this clone. V usage is TRBV14 and J usage is TRBJ1-4; D unclear. The CDR3 covers 15 residues. Trimming removed 3 bases from V and 8 bases from J, with 16 bases in between. The germline CDR1 and CDR2 sequences are SGHDN and FVKESK. The CDR3 nucleotides are TGTGCCAGCAGCCAGGCCATAACCCTCGGGGAAAAACTGTTTTTT. Translation: CASSQAITLGEKLFF.

J is TRBJ1-1 and V is TRBV30; TRBD1 is a possible D gene (5 bases). CDR1 is GTSNPN and CDR2 is SVGIG in the germline V gene (reference sequence). With 8 bases removed from V and 0 bases from J, the gap between germline ends came to 10 bases. The CDR3 contains 12 residues. CDR3 protein: CAGGPMNTEAFF. The CDR3 region has the DNA TGTGCCGGGGGACCCATGAACACTGAAGCTTTCTTT.

This clone has a handful of counts. J is TRBJ2-3 and V is TRBV25-1, with no clear D. Germline V gene data show CDR1 as MGHDK and CDR2 as SYGVNS. The germline V and J ends were trimmed by 1 base and 2 bases, with 13 bases remaining between them. This CDR3 is built from 16 residues. Written as DNA, the CDR3 is TGTGCCAGCAGTGAATCCAGGAGCGCTTACACAGATACGCAGTATTTT. Its translation: CASSESRSAYTDTQYF.

The V call is TRBV6-5, the J call TRBJ1-2, with a weak D call TRBD1 (5 bases). V was cut by 11 bases and J by 6 bases, with 10 bases left in between. Germline-derived CDR1 and CDR2 are MNHEY and SVGAGI. This CDR3 is 10 amino acids long. DNA of the CDR3: TGTGCCCCCAGGGCAGATGGCTACACCTTC. It specifies CAPRADGYTF.

V is TRBV2 and J is TRBJ2-2; D is undetermined. The ends were cut back, 7 bases at V and 8 bases at J, with 14 bases in the middle. Germline CDR1 is SNHLY and CDR2 is FYNNEI. CDR3 length: 13 residues. The CDR3 DNA sequence: TGTGCCAGCAAGATTGGTCGAGGAGGGGAGCTGTTTTTT. Protein product: CASKIGRGGELFF.

This chain links TRBV7-9 with TRBJ2-3, with D maybe TRBD1 (6 bases). With 0 bases removed from V and 4 bases from J, the gap between germline ends came to 11 bases. The CDR3 spans 15 residues. From germline, CDR1 is SEHNR and CDR2 FQNEAQ (reference sequence). This CDR3 is CASSLAGAIADTQYF. The CDR3 bases are TGTGCCAGCAGCTTAGCGGGGGCGATTGCAGATACGCAGTATTTT.

This clone was seen only once. The chain recombines TRBV10-3 with TRBJ2-2; 10 bases map to TRBD1. Germline assignment: CDR1 ENHRY and CDR2 SYGVKD. There are 15 residues in the CDR3. The ends lost 6 bases at V and 4 bases at J; junction bases unmatched: 5. The CDR3: CAIREGTGATGELFF. CDR3 nucleotide sequence: TGTGCCATCAGGGAGGGGACAGGGGCCACCGGGGAGCTGTTTTTT.

The chain uses TRBV7-9 and TRBJ2-3, with D maybe TRBD2 (5 bases). Germline lookup yields CDR1 SEHNR and CDR2 FQNEAQ (reference sequence). V lost 5 bases to trimming and J lost 0 bases, with 6 bases between them. The CDR3 extends over 13 amino acids. The CDR3 here is CASSGGSTDTQYF. The CDR3 nucleotides are TGTGCCAGCAGCGGAGGTAGCACAGATACGCAGTATTTT.

The CDR3 spells CAWSVSRRNNNPEAFF. Written as DNA, the CDR3 is TGTGCCTGGAGTGTTAGTCGACGGAATAATAACCCTGAAGCTTTCTTT. The J gene is TRBJ1-1, the V gene TRBV30; D gene ambiguous. Germline CDR1 reads GTSNPN; CDR2 reads SVGIG (reference sequence). CDR3 length: 16 residues. Deletions cut 0 bases from V and 6 bases from J, with 20 bases between.

This rearrangement joins TRBV30 to TRBJ2-6, with unresolved D. The CDR3 totals 15 residues. The V gene lost 0 bases and the J gene lost 0 bases, with 6 bases spanning the gap. Germline CDR1 and CDR2: GTSNPN and SVGIG (reference sequence). The CDR3 coding sequence is TGTGCCTGGAGTGTACATGGCTCTGGGGCCAACGTCCTGACTTTC. Its protein product is CAWSVHGSGANVLTF.

V and J are TRBV27 and TRBJ1-5; D is ambiguous. V lost 4 bases, J lost 6 bases, and 13 bases lay in between. CDR1 is MNHEY and CDR2 is SMNVEV in the germline V gene (reference sequence). The CDR3 sequence is 14 residues long. This CDR3 reads CASSSLSRPQPQHF. The CDR3 region has the DNA TGTGCCAGCAGTTCCCTATCGAGGCCTCAGCCCCAGCATTTT.

This clone appeared a single time. This sequence joins TRBV30 and TRBJ1-1; TRBD1 matches at 7 bases. J lost 0 bases, V lost 2 bases, and 0 bases had no gene match. The germline V gene encodes CDR1 GTSNPN and CDR2 SVGIG (reference sequence). The CDR3 extends over 13 amino acids. The CDR3 region is CAWSQGVNTEAFF. The CDR3 DNA is TGTGCCTGGAGTCAGGGGGTGAACACTGAAGCTTTCTTT.

V usage is TRBV5-1 and J usage is TRBJ2-4, with no clear D. The ends were cut back, 2 bases at V and 5 bases at J, with 8 bases in the middle. The CDR3 covers 13 residues. Germline CDR1 is SGHRS and CDR2 is YFSETQ. The CDR3 loop is CASSFPDQNIQYF. For the CDR3, the DNA is TGCGCCAGCAGCTTCCCGGATCAAAACATTCAGTACTTC.

This clone was seen more than once but under ten times. This sequence joins TRBV30 and TRBJ1-4; the match to TRBD1 covers 8 bases. The CDR3 is 14 amino acids. The trim removed 5 bases at V and 8 bases at J, leaving 10 bases unmatched. Germline values: CDR1 GTSNPN, CDR2 SVGIG (reference sequence). Here the CDR3 DNA reads TGTGCCTGGTACTCAGGGGGCGGTGTCGAAAAACTGTTTTTT. This translates into CAWYSGGGVEKLFF.

The chain uses TRBV9 and TRBJ2-4, with D possibly matching TRBD2 (5 bases). The germline CDR1 and CDR2 sequences are SGDLS and YYNGEE. The CDR3 has 14 amino acids. V shed 4 bases and J shed 8 bases, with 16 bases lying between them. The CDR3 bases are TGTGCCAGCAGCCCCTATGCCCAGGAGGACATTCAGTACTTC. Its protein is CASSPYAQEDIQYF.

The chain has TRBV6-5 and TRBJ2-3; 9 nucleotides align to TRBD2. Germline V gives CDR1 MNHEY, CDR2 SVGAGI. Trimming removed 2 bases from V and 7 bases from J; junction bases left unmatched: 7. This CDR3 has 15 amino acids. The CDR3 DNA is TGTGCCAGCAGTTACGGCGGGGGGGCCTTAAATACGCAGTATTTT. This sequence encodes CASSYGGGALNTQYF.

The V call is TRBV21-1, the J call TRBJ2-5; the DNA was not used to check the table's D call, TRBD1. TRBV21-1 is noted as a pseudogene. The CDR3 contains 15 residues. Written as DNA, the CDR3 is TGTGCCAGCAGCTTGGGACAGGTGAGGTCAGAGACCCAGTACTTC. Residues: CASSLGQVRSETQYF.

The rearrangement uses TRBV29-1 and TRBJ2-7; 8 bases line up with TRBD2. Germline values: CDR1 SQVTM, CDR2 ANQGSEA. The CDR3 consists of 15 residues. J gave up 5 bases and V 0 bases, and 9 bases lay outside the gene matches. Here the CDR3 reads CSVEDRGGARHEQYF. The DNA for the CDR3 is TGCAGCGTTGAAGATCGGGGGGGCGCGAGGCACGAGCAGTACTTC.

V and J are TRBV18 and TRBJ2-7; 9 bases are shared with TRBD2. The germline V gene encodes CDR1 KGHSH and CDR2 LQKENI. The CDR3 is 14 amino acids. The J segment lost 7 bases and the V segment lost 3 bases, leaving 7 bases of the junction unmatched. The CDR3 here is CASSPGAGGGEQYF. In DNA form, the CDR3 reads TGTGCCAGCTCACCTGGAGCGGGAGGAGGGGAGCAGTACTTC.

This chain connects TRBV6-5 to TRBJ1-5, with D perhaps TRBD1 (6 bases). Germline V gene sequence: CDR1 MNHEY, CDR2 SVGAGI. The V gene lost 6 bases and the J gene lost 7 bases, with 13 bases spanning the gap. The CDR3 sequence is 13 residues long. CDR3 region: CASRGGTHQPQHF. In DNA, the CDR3 is TGTGCCAGCAGGGGCGGGACACACCAGCCCCAGCATTTT.

The chain uses TRBV28 and TRBJ2-7; 10 bases are a match to TRBD2. From germline, CDR1 is MDHEN and CDR2 SYDVKM. The junction had 4 bases not matched to a gene; V was cut back by 5 bases and J by 3 bases. CDR3 length equals 14 residues. The CDR3: CASSLLAGVYEQYF. The CDR3 DNA reads TGTGCCAGCAGTCTCCTAGCGGGAGTCTACGAGCAGTACTTC.

The chain recombines TRBV14 with TRBJ2-7; D remains ambiguous. The length of the CDR3 is 14 residues. CDR1 is SGHDN and CDR2 is FVKESK in the germline V gene. The V gene lost 1 base and the J gene lost 3 bases, with 10 bases spanning the gap. DNA for the CDR3: TGTGCCAGCAGCCAAGTAGGCAGAAACTACGAGCAGTACTTC. Amino acids: CASSQVGRNYEQYF.

The chain uses TRBV19 and TRBJ1-2; 9 bases line up with TRBD1. Per germline, CDR1 LNHDA and CDR2 SQIVND (reference sequence). V lost 5 bases, J lost 2 bases, and 6 bases stayed unmatched. This CDR3 comprises 15 residues. The CDR3 region is CASSSLDRGNYGYTF. The CDR3 nucleotides read TGTGCCAGTAGTTCCTTGGACAGGGGAAACTATGGCTACACCTTC.

The V gene is TRBV29-1, the J gene TRBJ1-2, with D unclear. V was pared by 0 bases and J by 8 bases, with 16 bases between. Per the germline V gene, CDR1 is SQVTM and CDR2 is ANQGSEA. This CDR3 has 14 amino acids. This chain's CDR3 is CSVEDPPMSGGYTF. In DNA, the CDR3 is TGCAGCGTTGAAGATCCCCCCATGTCGGGAGGCTACACCTTC.

This rearrangement joins TRBV19 to TRBJ1-1, with D perhaps matching TRBD1 (6 bases). V lost 6 bases to trimming and J lost 0 bases, with 11 bases between them. CDR1 is LNHDA, CDR2 SQIVND, per germline (reference sequence). The CDR3 is 14 residues long. The CDR3 sequence is CASRDSRVNTEAFF. CDR3 bases: TGTGCCAGTAGGGACAGTCGCGTGAACACTGAAGCTTTCTTT.

V and J are TRBV9 and TRBJ2-7, with 7 bases lining up with TRBD2. There are 14 residues in the CDR3. Trimming at V came to 4 bases and at J to 0 bases, leaving 4 bases not matched to a gene. The germline gives CDR1 SGDLS, CDR2 YYNGEE. As DNA, the CDR3 is TGTGCCAGCAGCAAGGCTAGCGGCTCCTACGAGCAGTACTTC. This translates into CASSKASGSYEQYF.

This clone was detected many times. The rearrangement joins TRBV9 to TRBJ2-1; no firm D call. Germline CDR1 is SGDLS and CDR2 is YYNGEE. The CDR3 runs 13 residues. The germline V and J ends were trimmed by 7 bases and 0 bases, with 8 bases remaining between them. Here the CDR3 reads CASGPDSYNEQFF. The CDR3 nucleotides are TGTGCCAGCGGACCCGACTCCTACAATGAGCAGTTCTTC.

The chain recombines TRBV29-1 with TRBJ1-2; D call uncertain. The CDR3 is 12 amino acids. V gave up 2 bases and J gave up 5 bases, with 9 bases separating them. Germline-derived CDR1 and CDR2 are SQVTM and ANQGSEA. The CDR3 reads CSVERARYGYTF. DNA for the CDR3: TGCAGCGTTGAAAGAGCCAGATATGGCTACACCTTC.